This T cell receptor (beta chain) was recorded in a study of T cell responses to AZD1222 COVID-19 vaccine. Repertoires were generated with immunoSEQ multiplex PCR, while TCRdb's copy carries only in-frame clones and drops some. This table has roughly 170,000 clones, 94% appearing once. The starting material was peripheral blood, obtained 28 days after the second AZD1222 dose. This receptor was taken from an adult who received the AZD1222 COVID-19 vaccine.

In nucleotides, the CDR3 is TGTGCCAGCATGTACAATGAGCAGTTCTTC. Translating it yields CASMYNEQFF. The chain links TRBV2 to TRBJ2-1; no firm D call. The CDR3 length is 10 residues. V dropped 7 bases and J dropped 4 bases, with 2 bases sitting between them. Germline V gene sequence: CDR1 SNHLY, CDR2 FYNNEI.